One sample yielded the 9 T cell receptor beta chains listed below, sequenced in a study of shared clonotypes between healthy human individuals (dated by TCRdb to about 2020). Receptors were amplified or captured by the immunoSEQ multiplex PCR assay. TCRdb holds this immuneACCESS table with in-frame rearrangements only. Some clones are missing; in checked studies, unresolved V genes explain under half, and the rest has no known cause. Counted in this sample were about 480,000 clones; approximately 85% of them appeared once. 13% of the sample is taken by the ten largest. Sample: PBMCs. Every receptor here comes from a woman in her 40s in good health. Some clones in this sample may be carry-over from other donors' samples.

The chain is built from TRBV18 and TRBJ1-5, with D perhaps matching TRBD1 (5 bases). Germline CDR1 and CDR2: KGHSH and LQKENI. The CDR3 runs to 16 residues. V shed 5 bases and J shed 9 bases, with 23 bases lying between them. CDR3 nucleotides: TGTGCCAGCTCATCAGGCGTAATAGGGGACTTTCGGCCCCAGCATTTT. Protein product: CASSSGVIGDFRPQHF.

This clone has only a few counts. The genes are TRBV7-2 and TRBJ2-7; 7 bases are shared with TRBD1. V gave up 3 bases and J gave up 2 bases; unmatched junction bases: 7. The CDR3 runs to 15 residues. CDR1 and CDR2 (germline): SGHTA, FQGNSA. This chain's CDR3 is CASSFQPQGAYEQYF. The CDR3 nucleotides are TGTGCCAGCAGCTTCCAACCCCAGGGGGCCTACGAGCAGTACTTC.

This clone is a singleton in its sample. The chain links TRBV5-4 to TRBJ2-3; D unresolved. CDR3 length: 12 amino acids. Germline V CDR1 and CDR2: SGHNT, YYREEE (reference sequence). Trimming removed 2 bases at V and 6 bases at J, with 7 bases between. CDR3: CASSFYSDTQYF. The CDR3, as DNA: TGTGCCAGCAGCTTCTACTCGGATACGCAGTATTTT.

V gene TRBV2 combines with J gene TRBJ2-7; no clear D. Germline CDR1 SNHLY, CDR2 FYNNEI. V was cut by 6 bases and J by 2 bases, with 11 bases left in between. The CDR3 has 13 amino acids. The CDR3 region is CASRGPPAYEQYF. The CDR3 DNA reads TGTGCCAGCAGAGGACCGCCGGCCTACGAGCAGTACTTC.

This clone has ten or more counts. This sample also contains other DNA sequences that code for the same CDR3. The chain combines TRBV27 with TRBJ2-7, with a tentative D call TRBD1 (5 bases). CDR1 MNHEY and CDR2 SMNVEV come from the germline V gene (reference sequence). The V end lost 1 base, the J end lost 1 base, and 8 bases lay between the germline ends. The CDR3 is made up of 14 amino acids. CDR3 sequence: CASSLYQGSYEQYF. DNA for the CDR3: TGTGCCAGCAGTTTATATCAGGGTTCCTACGAGCAGTACTTC.

The chain links TRBV7-9 to TRBJ2-1; D is possibly TRBD2 (6 bases). The germline V gene encodes CDR1 SEHNR and CDR2 FQNEAQ (reference sequence). With 1 base removed from V and 3 bases from J, the gap between germline ends came to 10 bases. This CDR3 contains 15 residues. The CDR3 DNA follows: TGTGCCAGCAGCTTAGGGCTAGCGTACTACAATGAGCAGTTCTTC. Protein product: CASSLGLAYYNEQFF.

This chain joins TRBV10-3 and TRBJ2-7; D might be TRBD2 (5 bases). V gave up 6 bases and J gave up 0 bases, with 12 bases separating them. The CDR3 sequence is 14 residues long. CDR1 is ENHRY, CDR2 SYGVKD, per germline. CDR3 loop: CAISAGLSSYEQYF. The DNA of the CDR3 is TGTGCCATCAGCGCTGGACTTAGCTCCTACGAGCAGTACTTC.

The chain couples TRBV9 to TRBJ2-5; a weak D match, TRBD1 (6 bases). V was trimmed by 3 bases and J by 5 bases, leaving 14 bases between them. The germline CDR1 and CDR2 sequences are SGDLS and YYNGEE. The CDR3 covers 14 residues. CDR3 protein: CASSEGDARETQYF. CDR3 coding DNA: TGTGCCAGCAGCGAGGGGGATGCTAGGGAGACCCAGTACTTC.

The genes are TRBV30 and TRBJ2-2, with D possibly TRBD1 on 5 matching bases. Deletions cut 2 bases from V and 1 base from J, with 8 bases between. The CDR3 sequence is 14 residues long. CDR1 GTSNPN and CDR2 SVGIG come from the germline V gene (reference sequence). CDR3 amino acids: CAWSLQGNTGELFF. CDR3 nucleotide sequence: TGTGCCTGGAGTTTGCAGGGGAACACCGGGGAGCTGTTTTTT.